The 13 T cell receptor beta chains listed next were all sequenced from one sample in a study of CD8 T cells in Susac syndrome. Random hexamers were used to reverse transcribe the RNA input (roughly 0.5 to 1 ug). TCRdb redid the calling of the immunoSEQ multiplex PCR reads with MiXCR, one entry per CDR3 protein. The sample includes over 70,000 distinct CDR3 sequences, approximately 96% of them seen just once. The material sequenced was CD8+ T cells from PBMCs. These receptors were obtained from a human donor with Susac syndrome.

The CDR3 nucleotides read TGTGCCAGCAGATTCTCGAGACACGGAGAAAAACTGTTTTTT. Its protein is CASRFSRHGEKLFF. The V and J genes are TRBV7-9 and TRBJ1-4, with D unresolved. V was trimmed by 6 bases and J by 8 bases, leaving 16 bases between them. The CDR3 runs to 14 residues. Germline CDR1 is SEHNR and CDR2 is FQNEAQ (reference sequence).

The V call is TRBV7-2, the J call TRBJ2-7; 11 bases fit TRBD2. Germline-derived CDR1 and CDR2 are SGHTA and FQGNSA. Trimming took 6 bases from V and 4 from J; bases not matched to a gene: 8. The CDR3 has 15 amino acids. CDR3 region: CASSRGSGGVYEQYF. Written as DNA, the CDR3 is TGTGCCAGCAGTAGGGGTAGCGGGGGGGTGTACGAGCAGTACTTC.

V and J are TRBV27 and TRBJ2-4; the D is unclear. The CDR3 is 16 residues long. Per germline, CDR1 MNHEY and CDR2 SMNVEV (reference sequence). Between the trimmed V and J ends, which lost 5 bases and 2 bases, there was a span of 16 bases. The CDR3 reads CASSPPGKQTKNIQYF. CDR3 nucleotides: TGTGCCAGCAGTCCACCTGGCAAGCAAACCAAAAACATTCAGTACTTC.

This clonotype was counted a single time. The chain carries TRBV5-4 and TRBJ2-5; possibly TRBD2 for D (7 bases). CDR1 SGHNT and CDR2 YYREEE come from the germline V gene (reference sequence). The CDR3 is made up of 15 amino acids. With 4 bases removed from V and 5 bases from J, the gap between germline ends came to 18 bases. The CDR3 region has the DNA TGTGCCAGCAGCCTGGCCGGGGGGCAGGGGGAGACCCAGTACTTC. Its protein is CASSLAGGQGETQYF. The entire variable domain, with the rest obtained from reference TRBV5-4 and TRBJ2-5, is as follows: ETGVTQSPTHLIKTRGQQVTLRCSSQSGHNTVSWYQQALGQGPQFIFQYYREEENGRGNFPPRFSGLQFPNYSSELNVNALELDDSALYLCASSLAGGQGETQYFGPGTRLLVL.

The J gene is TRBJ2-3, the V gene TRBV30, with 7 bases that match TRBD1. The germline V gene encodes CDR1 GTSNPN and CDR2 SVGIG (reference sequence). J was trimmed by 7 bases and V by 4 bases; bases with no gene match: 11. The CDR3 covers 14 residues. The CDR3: CAWISPTGPYTQYF. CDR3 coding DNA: TGTGCCTGGATATCCCCGACAGGGCCATATACGCAGTATTTT.

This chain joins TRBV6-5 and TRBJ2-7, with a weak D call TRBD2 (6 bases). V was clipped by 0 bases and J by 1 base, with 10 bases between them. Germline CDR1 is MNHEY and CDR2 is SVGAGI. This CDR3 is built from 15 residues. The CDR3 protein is CASSYSSRGSYEQYF. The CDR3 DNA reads TGTGCCAGCAGTTACTCGAGTCGGGGGTCCTACGAGCAGTACTTC.

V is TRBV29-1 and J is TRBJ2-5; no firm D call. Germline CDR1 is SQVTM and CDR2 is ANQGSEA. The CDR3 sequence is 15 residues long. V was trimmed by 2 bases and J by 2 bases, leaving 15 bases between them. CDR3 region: CSVETNGRIQETQYF. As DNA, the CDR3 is TGCAGCGTTGAAACAAACGGACGGATTCAAGAGACCCAGTACTTC.

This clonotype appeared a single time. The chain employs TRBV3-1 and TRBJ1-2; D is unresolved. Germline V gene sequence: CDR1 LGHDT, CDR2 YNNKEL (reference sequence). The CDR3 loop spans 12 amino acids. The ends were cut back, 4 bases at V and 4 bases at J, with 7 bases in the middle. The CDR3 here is CASSLSSYGYTF. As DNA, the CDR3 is TGTGCCAGCAGCCTGTCCTCCTATGGCTACACCTTC. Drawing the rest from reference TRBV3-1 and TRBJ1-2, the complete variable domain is DTAVSQTPKYLVTQMGNDKSIKCEQNLGHDTMYWYKQDSKKFLKIMFSYNNKELIINETVPNRFSPKSPDKAHLNLHINSLELGDSAVYFCASSLSSYGYTFGSGTRLTVV.

For the CDR3, the DNA is TGCGCCAGCAGCCAAGATAGCGGGGGGATCACAGATACGCAGTATTTT. The encoded protein is CASSQDSGGITDTQYF. The V gene is TRBV4-3, the J gene TRBJ2-3; 10 bases align to TRBD2. The CDR3 consists of 16 residues. CDR1 and CDR2 from the germline V gene are LGHNA and YSLEER. V lost 0 bases and J lost 2; bases outside the gene matches: 2.

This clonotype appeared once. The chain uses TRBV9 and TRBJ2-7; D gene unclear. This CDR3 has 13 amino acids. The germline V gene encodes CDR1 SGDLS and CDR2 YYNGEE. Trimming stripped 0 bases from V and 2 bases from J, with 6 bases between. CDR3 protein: CASSVDETYEQYF. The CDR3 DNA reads TGTGCCAGCAGCGTAGACGAGACCTACGAGCAGTACTTC.

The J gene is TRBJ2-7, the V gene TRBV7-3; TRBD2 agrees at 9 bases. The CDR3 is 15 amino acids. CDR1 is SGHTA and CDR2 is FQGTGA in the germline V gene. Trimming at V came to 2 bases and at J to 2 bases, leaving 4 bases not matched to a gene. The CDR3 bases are TGTGCCAGCAGCTTACTAGCGGGGACAGCCTACGAGCAGTACTTC. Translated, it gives CASSLLAGTAYEQYF.

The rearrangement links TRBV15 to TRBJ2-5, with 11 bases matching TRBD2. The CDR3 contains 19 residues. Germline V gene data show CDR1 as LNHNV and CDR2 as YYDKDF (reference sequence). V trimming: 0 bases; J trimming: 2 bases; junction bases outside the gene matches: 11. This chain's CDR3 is CATSRDRASGGLLQETQYF. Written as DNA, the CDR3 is TGTGCCACCAGCAGAGATAGGGCTAGCGGGGGGCTCCTACAAGAGACCCAGTACTTC.

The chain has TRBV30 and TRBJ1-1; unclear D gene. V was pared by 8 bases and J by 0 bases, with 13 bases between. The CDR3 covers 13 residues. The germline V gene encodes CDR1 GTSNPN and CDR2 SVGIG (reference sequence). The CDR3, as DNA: TGTGCCGCTGATACAGAAATGAACACTGAAGCTTTCTTT. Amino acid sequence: CAADTEMNTEAFF.